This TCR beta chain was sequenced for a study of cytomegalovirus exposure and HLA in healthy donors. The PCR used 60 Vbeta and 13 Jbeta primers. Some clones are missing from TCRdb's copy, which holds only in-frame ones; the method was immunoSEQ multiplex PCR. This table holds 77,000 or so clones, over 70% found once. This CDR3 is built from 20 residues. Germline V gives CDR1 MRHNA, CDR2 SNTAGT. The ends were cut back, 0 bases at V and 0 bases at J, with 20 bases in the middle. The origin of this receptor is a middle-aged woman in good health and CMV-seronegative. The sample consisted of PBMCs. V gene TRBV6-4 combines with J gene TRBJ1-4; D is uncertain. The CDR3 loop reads CASSDSKARGGFATNEKLFF. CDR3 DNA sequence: TGTGCCAGCAGTGACTCGAAGGCCCGCGGAGGTTTTGCAACTAATGAAAAACTGTTTTTT.